This T cell receptor (beta chain) was captured in a study of cytomegalovirus exposure and HLA in healthy donors. The CDR3 covers 16 residues. With 1 base clipped from V and 1 base from J, the junction kept 3 bases outside the gene matches. Germline assignment: CDR1 SGHNT and CDR2 YENEEA. Whole-study findings and limits: Prior analysis indicated that the majority of TCR beta V segments exhibited productivity approximately 87% or approximately 30% of the time. Most observed TCR sequences were rare, whereas some public TCRs were detected in many donors.

This clone was picked up a small number of times. The antigen remains undetermined. The PCR employed 60 Vbeta primers together with 13 Jbeta primers. Produced via immunoSEQ multiplex PCR; TCRdb's table is partial and in-frame only. The sample yields fewer than 250,000 clones, approximately 80% seen once. The sample consisted of PBMCs. The receptor's source is a male donor in good health and CMV-seronegative. J is TRBJ2-3 and V is TRBV11-3, with 9 bases fitting TRBD2. The chain's CDR3 is CASSLVAGAGTDTQYF. DNA for the CDR3: TGTGCCAGCAGCTTAGTAGCGGGAGCGGGCACAGATACGCAGTATTTT.